The entry below describes one T cell receptor beta chain. The data belong to a study of cytomegalovirus exposure and HLA in healthy donors. Measured with immunoSEQ multiplex PCR; TCRdb has only the in-frame clones, and not every one. The sample consists of 200,000 or so clones, around 90% of them appearing once. The CDR3 loop spans 13 amino acids. CDR1 SGHTA and CDR2 FQGNSA come from the germline V gene. Trimming took off 6 bases at V and 3 bases at J, with 11 bases between the two ends. Sequenced material: PBMCs. This receptor was obtained from a woman aged 18-29 years in good health and CMV-seronegative. The rearrangement joins TRBV7-2 to TRBJ1-1; no firm D call. CDR3 sequence reads: CASSPLRYTEAFF. CDR3 bases: TGTGCCAGCAGTCCCCTGAGGTACACTGAAGCTTTCTTT.